The 9 T cell receptor beta chains below come from one sample, sequenced in a study of T cell responses to AZD1222 COVID-19 vaccine (dated by TCRdb to 2020 to 2022). The method behind the library was the immunoSEQ multiplex PCR assay. Not all clones reach the TCRdb copy of this immuneACCESS table, which keeps in-frame sequences only. Checked studies attribute under half of the gap to unresolved V genes and leave the rest unexplained. For this sample there are more than 70,000 clones; 70% to 90% appear just once. The ten largest make up about 1.6% of the sample. What this sample's time point label stands for: baseline before first vaccination. Sequenced material: peripheral blood, taken on day 0 of AZD1222 vaccination. The receptors originated from an adult in good health.

This clone was seen a single time. The V call is TRBV19, the J call TRBJ2-7; 8 bases line up with TRBD1. The CDR3 runs to 13 residues. The trim removed 5 bases at V and 2 bases at J, leaving 2 bases unmatched. Looked up from germline, CDR1 is LNHDA and CDR2 is SQIVND (reference sequence). The CDR3 DNA reads as TGTGCCAGTAGTGCAGGGGGCCCCTACGAGCAGTACTTC. Its translation: CASSAGGPYEQYF.

V gene TRBV19 combines with J gene TRBJ2-1, with 11 bases aligning to TRBD2. V lost 7 bases to trimming and J lost 7 bases; unmatched junction nucleotides: 9. Germline V gene sequence: CDR1 LNHDA, CDR2 SQIVND (reference sequence). The CDR3 runs 15 residues. The CDR3 DNA is TGTGCCAGTACTTTAATAGCGGGAGGGCGAAATGAGCAGTTCTTC. This codes for CASTLIAGGRNEQFF.

This sequence joins TRBV30 and TRBJ2-7; tentative D call: TRBD1 (7 bases). The V and J ends lost 2 bases and 6 bases respectively, with 8 bases between them. The CDR3 has 11 residues. The germline V gene has CDR1 GTSNPN and CDR2 SVGIG (reference sequence). The CDR3: CAWSQGGEQYF. In DNA, the CDR3 is TGTGCCTGGAGTCAGGGGGGCGAGCAGTACTTC.

The J gene is TRBJ1-2, the V gene TRBV24-1, with 10 nucleotides matching TRBD1. This CDR3 region has 13 residues. Germline V gene sequence: CDR1 KGHDR, CDR2 SFDVKD. V lost 4 bases and J lost 8; bases outside the gene matches: 3. The CDR3 DNA reads as TGTGCCACCAGTGAGAGGACAGGGGGAGGCTACACCTTC. Its translation: CATSERTGGGYTF.

The genes are TRBV7-9 and TRBJ2-5; TRBD1 agrees at 12 bases. Trimming cost V 3 bases and J 5 bases; bases outside gene matches: 4. The CDR3 contains 15 residues. Germline CDR1 is SEHNR and CDR2 is FQNEAQ (reference sequence). The CDR3 loop is CASSFGTGGRETQYF. The CDR3, as DNA: TGTGCCAGCAGCTTTGGGACAGGGGGCAGGGAGACCCAGTACTTC.

V is TRBV9 and J is TRBJ2-1; weak D call: TRBD1 (6 bases). The CDR3 runs 14 residues. CDR1 is SGDLS and CDR2 is YYNGEE in the germline V gene. Trimming cost V 3 bases and J 8 bases, with 15 bases left between them. The CDR3 loop is CASSETTQGYEQFF. CDR3 nucleotide sequence: TGTGCCAGCAGCGAAACAACTCAGGGGTATGAGCAGTTCTTC.

V gene TRBV3-1 (or the pseudogene TRBV3-2) combines with J gene TRBJ1-1; no clear D gene. The CDR3 is 14 amino acids. Germline V gene lookup returns CDR1 LGHDT and CDR2 YNNKEL (reference sequence). The V end was cut by 4 bases, the J end by 2 bases, with 11 bases between. The CDR3 sequence: CASSPQIANTEAFF. As DNA, the CDR3 is TGTGCCAGCAGCCCCCAGATTGCTAACACTGAAGCTTTCTTT.

A single count supports this clone. The chain has TRBV2 and TRBJ1-5, with unresolved D. V lost 6 bases and J lost 3, with 12 bases in between. The germline CDR1 and CDR2 sequences are SNHLY and FYNNEI. The CDR3 length is 14 residues. The CDR3 DNA follows: TGTGCCAGCAGGGAATTGCAGGTCAATCAGCCCCAGCATTTT. Translation: CASRELQVNQPQHF.

The rearrangement joins TRBV3-1 (or the pseudogene TRBV3-2) to TRBJ2-7, with 9 bases lining up with TRBD2. With 0 bases clipped from V and 0 bases from J, the junction kept 3 bases outside the gene matches. The germline V gene encodes CDR1 LGHDT and CDR2 YNNKEL (reference sequence). The CDR3 sequence is 16 residues long. The CDR3 reads CASSQELAGSSYEQYF. The CDR3 DNA sequence: TGTGCCAGCAGCCAAGAGCTAGCGGGAAGCTCCTACGAGCAGTACTTC.